The 26 T cell receptor beta chains below all came from one sample that was sequenced in a study of long-term antiretroviral therapy in people with HIV. The libraries were made with immunoSEQ v3.0 at survey level. Only in-frame clones appear in the TCRdb table, and some are missing; sequencing was by immunoSEQ multiplex PCR. The data hold about 12,000 clones, with 83% observed a single time. Sequenced material: unsorted PBMCs, taken 3.4 years after starting antiretroviral therapy. These receptor sequences come from a man aged 35-49 years with HIV.

The J gene is TRBJ2-7, the V gene TRBV19; D unclear. CDR1 and CDR2 (germline): LNHDA, SQIVND (reference sequence). The CDR3 has 16 residues. Trimming took 3 bases from V and 3 from J, leaving 18 bases between them. The CDR3, as DNA: TGTGCCAGTAGTATGAGTCCTACGTTTGGAGACTACGAGCAGTACTTC. Amino acid sequence: CASSMSPTFGDYEQYF.

The V gene is TRBV6-1, the J gene TRBJ2-7, with TRBD1 identical over 7 bases. This CDR3 region has 14 residues. The germline CDR1 and CDR2 sequences are MNHNS and SASEGT. J was trimmed by 3 bases and V by 4 bases; bases with no gene match: 6. CDR3 nucleotides: TGTGCCAGCAGTGCCGGGACAGTACACTACGAGCAGTACTTC. Amino acids: CASSAGTVHYEQYF.

This clone was counted between two and nine times. V is TRBV5-4 and J is TRBJ2-7; 10 positions agree with TRBD1. The CDR3 sequence is 14 residues long. Per germline, CDR1 SGHNT and CDR2 YYREEE (reference sequence). V was clipped by 5 bases and J by 1 base; unmatched bases: 3. This CDR3 is CASSRQGASYEQYF. The CDR3 DNA sequence: TGTGCCAGCAGTCGACAGGGGGCTTCCTACGAGCAGTACTTC.

In this sample, this clone turned up a few times. Written as DNA, the CDR3 is TGTGCCAGCAGCGTAACAGACATGGGGAACACTGAAGCTTTCTTT. Amino acids: CASSVTDMGNTEAFF. The chain links TRBV9 to TRBJ1-1; D is ambiguous. Trimming took off 1 base at V and 1 base at J, with 11 bases between the two ends. The CDR3 sequence is 15 residues long. Germline CDR1 is SGDLS and CDR2 is YYNGEE. Based on the CDR3 plus reference TRBV9 and TRBJ1-1, the full variable domain is DSGVTQTPKHLITATGQRVTLRCSPRSGDLSVYWYQQSLDQGLQFLIQYYNGEERAKGNILERFSAQQFPDLHSELNLSSLELGDSALYFCASSVTDMGNTEAFFGQGTRLTVV.

The genes are TRBV11-2 and TRBJ1-1; no clear D. The germline CDR1 and CDR2 sequences are SGHAT and FQNNGV. CDR3 length: 11 residues. V was clipped by 3 bases and J by 4 bases, with 3 bases between them. This CDR3 is CASSFSTEAFF. CDR3 sequence (DNA): TGTGCCAGCAGCTTTAGCACTGAAGCTTTCTTT.

V and J are TRBV28 and TRBJ2-1; 9 positions agree with TRBD1. V lost 6 bases to trimming and J lost 10 bases; unmatched junction nucleotides: 13. This CDR3 is 15 amino acids long. Germline CDR1 is MDHEN and CDR2 is SYDVKM. CDR3 protein: CASSHAGQGITEQFF. DNA for the CDR3: TGTGCCAGCAGCCACGCGGGACAGGGTATAACGGAGCAGTTCTTC.

The chain is built from TRBV5-1 and TRBJ2-2, with 9 nucleotides matching TRBD1. Germline V lookup: CDR1 SGHRS, CDR2 YFSETQ. The CDR3 consists of 16 residues. The junction had 11 bases not matched to a gene; V was cut back by 3 bases and J by 8 bases. CDR3 in DNA: TGCGCCAGCAGCTCTTCCCGGGACAGGGATTTAGGGGAGCTGTTTTTT. Residues: CASSSSRDRDLGELFF.

V and J are TRBV30 and TRBJ1-4, with a weak D call TRBD1 (5 bases). From germline, CDR1 is GTSNPN and CDR2 SVGIG (reference sequence). This CDR3 contains 14 residues. The ends were cut back, 1 base at V and 4 bases at J, with 10 bases in the middle. CDR3 in amino acids: CAWSGDEVNEKLFF. In DNA, the CDR3 is TGTGCCTGGAGTGGGGACGAAGTTAATGAAAAACTGTTTTTT.

The genes are TRBV30 and TRBJ2-3; D uncertain. Per germline, CDR1 GTSNPN and CDR2 SVGIG (reference sequence). This CDR3 is 14 amino acids long. Trimming left V 5 bases short and J 0 bases short, with 12 bases between. CDR3 bases: TGTGCCTGGGAGCGAGGCCTTAGCACAGATACGCAGTATTTT. Amino acid sequence: CAWERGLSTDTQYF.

The chain combines TRBV5-1 with TRBJ2-4; D is unclear. Germline V gives CDR1 SGHRS, CDR2 YFSETQ. CDR3 length equals 14 residues. V lost 2 bases and J lost 0, with 6 bases in between. The CDR3 spells CASSFSSAKNIQYF. The CDR3 nucleotides read TGCGCCAGCAGCTTTTCATCAGCCAAAAACATTCAGTACTTC.

The chain combines TRBV7-6 with TRBJ1-5; weak D call: TRBD1 (6 bases). CDR1 and CDR2 from the germline V gene are SGHVS and FNYEAQ. The CDR3 extends over 16 amino acids. Deletions cut 5 bases from V and 5 bases from J, with 19 bases between. CDR3 DNA sequence: TGTGCCAGCAGCAAAGGGGGGATGTGGTTGGATCAGCCCCAGCATTTT. It codes for CASSKGGMWLDQPQHF.

The sample holds a few counts of this clone. V gene TRBV6-6 combines with J gene TRBJ1-2; 10 bases line up with TRBD1. V shed 2 bases and J 7 bases; nucleotides not matched to a gene: 4. The CDR3 loop spans 14 amino acids. CDR1 and CDR2 (germline): MNHNY, SVGAGI (reference sequence). DNA of the CDR3: TGTGCCAGCAGTTACCTGACAGGGGGCGGTGGCTACACCTTC. Residues: CASSYLTGGGGYTF.

V usage is TRBV9 and J usage is TRBJ1-4; 7 bases agree with TRBD1. J gave up 5 bases and V 4 bases, and 5 bases lay outside the gene matches. The CDR3 totals 14 residues. Germline V CDR1 and CDR2: SGDLS, YYNGEE. The CDR3 here is CASSLQGRNEKLFF. In DNA form, the CDR3 reads TGTGCCAGCAGCTTACAGGGGAGGAATGAAAAACTGTTTTTT.

The chain uses TRBV5-1 and TRBJ1-1, with 8 positions matching TRBD1. Germline V CDR1 and CDR2: SGHRS, YFSETQ. Trimming took 4 bases from V and 5 from J; bases not matched to a gene: 4. CDR3 length: 13 amino acids. The CDR3 DNA follows: TGCGCCAGCAGCCCGACAGGGGTAACTGAAGCTTTCTTT. This translates into CASSPTGVTEAFF.

The chain recombines TRBV28 with TRBJ2-1, with 13 bases matching TRBD2. The ends lost 9 bases at V and 10 bases at J; junction bases unmatched: 9. This CDR3 has 14 amino acids. The V gene's germline CDR1 is MDHEN and CDR2 SYDVKM. The CDR3 loop is CASGTSGARREQFF. CDR3 nucleotides: TGTGCCAGTGGGACTAGCGGGGCGCGCAGGGAGCAGTTCTTC.

The rearrangement joins TRBV19 to TRBJ1-1; possibly TRBD1 for D (5 bases). The CDR3 spans 16 residues. The ends were cut back, 5 bases at V and 5 bases at J, with 21 bases in the middle. In germline, CDR1 is LNHDA, CDR2 SQIVND (reference sequence). CDR3 sequence: CASSSTPGRLWTEAFF. The CDR3 nucleotides are TGTGCCAGTAGTTCGACTCCGGGACGACTGTGGACTGAAGCTTTCTTT.

This rearrangement joins TRBV10-3 to TRBJ2-7, with 7 nucleotides matching TRBD1. J lost 6 bases, V lost 6 bases, and 14 bases had no gene match. The CDR3 totals 15 residues. Germline-derived CDR1 and CDR2 are ENHRY and SYGVKD. The CDR3 loop is CAISASSDRVREQYF. CDR3 bases: TGTGCCATCAGCGCCTCGAGTGACAGGGTTCGCGAGCAGTACTTC.

This clone was recorded only once. CDR3 in amino acids: CASSIASGAYNEQFF. In DNA form, the CDR3 reads TGTGCCAGTAGTATAGCGTCAGGGGCCTACAATGAGCAGTTCTTC. The V call is TRBV19, the J call TRBJ2-1; possible D gene TRBD1, 6 bases. The CDR3 has 15 residues. V was cut by 1 base and J by 2 bases, with 9 bases left in between. The germline V gene encodes CDR1 LNHDA and CDR2 SQIVND (reference sequence).

The V gene is TRBV5-4, the J gene TRBJ1-4; 9 positions match TRBD1. The CDR3 totals 15 residues. Unmatched junction bases numbered 8, after V lost 3 bases and J lost 8 bases. Germline CDR1 and CDR2: SGHNT and YYREEE (reference sequence). CDR3 loop: CASSSFPTGGEKLFF. The CDR3, as DNA: TGTGCCAGCAGCTCATTCCCGACAGGGGGAGAAAAACTGTTTTTT.

The genes are TRBV5-1 and TRBJ1-2; 8 bases line up with TRBD1. Trimming at V came to 1 base and at J to 6 bases, leaving 8 bases not matched to a gene. This CDR3 has 15 amino acids. The germline CDR1 and CDR2 sequences are SGHRS and YFSETQ. CDR3: CASSLWTGTKDGYTF. CDR3 sequence (DNA): TGCGCCAGCAGCTTGTGGACAGGGACGAAAGATGGCTACACCTTC.

The chain couples TRBV20-1 to TRBJ2-5; D call uncertain. The CDR3 loop spans 11 amino acids. Germline CDR1 and CDR2: DFQATT and SNEGSKA (reference sequence). V was shortened by 3 bases and J by 4 bases, with 6 bases between the two germline ends. The CDR3 DNA sequence: TGCAGTGCTAGGATGGGAGAGACCCAGTACTTC. Protein: CSARMGETQYF.

This clone came up a few times. J is TRBJ1-5 and V is TRBV30, with 10 nucleotides matching TRBD1. V lost 2 bases and J lost 6; bases outside the gene matches: 10. This CDR3 has 16 residues. Germline V lookup: CDR1 GTSNPN, CDR2 SVGIG (reference sequence). CDR3 bases: TGTGCCTGGAGTACCGATCCCGGGACAGGGGTTCAGCCCCAGCATTTT. It encodes CAWSTDPGTGVQPQHF.

This sequence joins TRBV29-1 and TRBJ2-7; D remains unclear. From germline, CDR1 is SQVTM and CDR2 ANQGSEA. The V end lost 5 bases, the J end lost 0 bases, and 14 bases lay between the germline ends. This CDR3 region has 14 residues. The CDR3 coding sequence is TGCAGCGTTTATGACCCAAGGGCCTCCTACGAGCAGTACTTC. Protein sequence: CSVYDPRASYEQYF.

V and J are TRBV20-1 and TRBJ1-2, with D hard to call. The germline V and J ends were trimmed by 6 bases and 13 bases, with 15 bases remaining between them. This CDR3 contains 10 residues. CDR1 and CDR2 (germline): DFQATT, SNEGSKA (reference sequence). The CDR3 DNA reads as TGCAGTGCACCCCGGCCCAATTTCACCTTC. This codes for CSAPRPNFTF.

The rearrangement links TRBV30 to TRBJ1-5; 7 bases align to TRBD1. Germline CDR1 reads GTSNPN; CDR2 reads SVGIG (reference sequence). The CDR3 contains 12 residues. J gave up 5 bases and V 8 bases, and 6 bases lay outside the gene matches. CDR3 region: CALKDRDQPQHF. CDR3 nucleotides: TGTGCCCTGAAAGACAGGGATCAGCCCCAGCATTTT.

V and J are TRBV18 and TRBJ1-1, with D hard to call. Germline CDR1 is KGHSH and CDR2 is LQKENI. This CDR3 contains 14 residues. V shed 1 base and J shed 0 bases, with 6 bases lying between them. The CDR3 DNA sequence: TGTGCCAGCTCACCACAAGGGTTGAACACTGAAGCTTTCTTT. This codes for CASSPQGLNTEAFF.